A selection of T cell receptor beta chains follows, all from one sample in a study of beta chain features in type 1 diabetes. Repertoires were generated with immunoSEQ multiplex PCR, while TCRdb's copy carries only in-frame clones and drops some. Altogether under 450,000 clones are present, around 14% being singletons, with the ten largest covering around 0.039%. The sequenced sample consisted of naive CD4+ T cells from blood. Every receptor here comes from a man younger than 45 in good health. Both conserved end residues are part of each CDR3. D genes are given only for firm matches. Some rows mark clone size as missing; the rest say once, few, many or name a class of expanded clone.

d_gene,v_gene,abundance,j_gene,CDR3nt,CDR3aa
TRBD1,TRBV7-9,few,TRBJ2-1,TGTGCCAGCAGCTACCCCCGGACAGGGGATGAGCAGTTCTTC,CASSYPRTGDEQFF
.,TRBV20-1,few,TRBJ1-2,TGCAGTGCTTGGCTCAATGGCTACACCTTC,CSAWLNGYTF
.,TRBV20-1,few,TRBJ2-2,TGCAGTGCTGGACGGACCGGGGAGCTGTTTTTT,CSAGRTGELFF
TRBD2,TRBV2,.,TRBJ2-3,TGTGCCAGCAGTGATAGCGGGGTCCCCGGTACGCAGTATTTT,CASSDSGVPGTQYF
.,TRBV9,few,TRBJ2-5,TGTGCCAGCAGCGTTGACAGTCTCCAAGAGACCCAGTACTTC,CASSVDSLQETQYF
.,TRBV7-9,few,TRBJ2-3,TGTGCCAGCAGCCTACGGACGGGCACAGATACGCAGTATTTT,CASSLRTGTDTQYF
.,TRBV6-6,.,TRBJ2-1,TGTGCCAGCAGTTCCACCGGACTCCTTAACAATGAGCAGTTCTTC,CASSSTGLLNNEQFF
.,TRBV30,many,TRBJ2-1,TGTGCCTGGAGCGTATTAGGTAGTGGTGAGCAGTTCTTC,CAWSVLGSGEQFF
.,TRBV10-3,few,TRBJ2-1,TGTGCCATCAGTGACACCCCGAATGGGAATGAGCAGTTCTTC,CAISDTPNGNEQFF
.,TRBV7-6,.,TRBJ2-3,TGTGCCAGCAGCCAAAGGGATGGGGCAGATACGCAGTATTTT,CASSQRDGADTQYF
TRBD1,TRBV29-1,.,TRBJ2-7,TGCAGCGCTCAGGGGGCATACGAGCAGTACTTC,CSAQGAYEQYF
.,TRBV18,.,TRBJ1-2,TGTGCCAGCTCACCAACAGTCATCGACTATGGCTACACCTTC,CASSPTVIDYGYTF
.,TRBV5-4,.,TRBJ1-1,TGTGCCAGCAGCTCCCGGGAAGACAGAGCTTTCTTT,CASSSREDRAFF
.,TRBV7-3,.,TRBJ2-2,TGTGCCAGCAGCTTAGTTTCGGGTGACACCGGGGAGCTGTTTTTT,CASSLVSGDTGELFF
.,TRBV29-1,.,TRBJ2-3,TGCAGCGTTCAAAACAGGGATATTTCAGATACGCAGTATTTT,CSVQNRDISDTQYF
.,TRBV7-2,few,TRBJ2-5,TGTGCCAGCAGCTTAAGGGTGACCCAGTACTTC,CASSLRVTQYF
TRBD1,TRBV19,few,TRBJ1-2,TGTGCCAGTAGTATCGACAGGGTGGGCGGCTACACCTTC,CASSIDRVGGYTF
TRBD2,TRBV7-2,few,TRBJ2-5,TGTGCCAGCAGCTTGGGACTAGCTCAGACTGAAGAGACCCAGTACTTC,CASSLGLAQTEETQYF
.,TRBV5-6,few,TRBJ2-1,TGTGCCAGCAGCTTGTGGGGGACACTCTACAATGAGCAGTTCTTC,CASSLWGTLYNEQFF
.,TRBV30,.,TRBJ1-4,TGTGCCTGGAGTGTACGGTCGGGTTCTAATGAAAAACTGTTTTTT,CAWSVRSGSNEKLFF
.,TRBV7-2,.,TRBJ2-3,TGTGCCAGCAGCTCCCGGAAGAGCACAGATACGCAGTATTTT,CASSSRKSTDTQYF
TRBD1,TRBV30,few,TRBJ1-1,TGTGCCTGGACCATTAGAGGGACAGGAAACACTGAAGCTTTCTTT,CAWTIRGTGNTEAFF
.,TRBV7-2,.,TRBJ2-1,TGTGCCAGCAGCCCCCCACGTCTAGATAAGTTCTTC,CASSPPRLDKFF
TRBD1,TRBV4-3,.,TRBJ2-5,TGCGCCAGCAGCCAGACAGGGCTACGAAAAGAGACCCAGTACTTC,CASSQTGLRKETQYF
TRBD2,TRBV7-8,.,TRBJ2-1,TGTGCCAGCAGCTCTTTACCCCTAGCGGGTCTTTACAATGAGCAGTTCTTC,CASSSLPLAGLYNEQFF
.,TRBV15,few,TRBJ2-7,TGTGCCACCAGCAGATCTGACAGGAACGAGCAGTACTTC,CATSRSDRNEQYF
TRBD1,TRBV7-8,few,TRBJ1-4,TGTGCCAGCAGCTCCCGGGACAGGGCGGATGAAAAACTGTTTTTT,CASSSRDRADEKLFF
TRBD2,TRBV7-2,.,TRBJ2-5,TGTGCCAGCAGCCCGCCGGGACTAGCCCAAGAGACCCAGTACTTC,CASSPPGLAQETQYF
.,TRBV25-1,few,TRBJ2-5,TGTGCCAGCAGTGAAGTTCGAGGAGAGACCCAGTACTTC,CASSEVRGETQYF
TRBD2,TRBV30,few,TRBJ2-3,TGTGCCTGGAGTTTCGGGACTAGCGGGAGTGGCGATACGCAGTATTTT,CAWSFGTSGSGDTQYF
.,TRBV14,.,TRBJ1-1,TGTGCCAGCAGCCAGAGACACTTGAACACTGAAGCTTTCTTT,CASSQRHLNTEAFF
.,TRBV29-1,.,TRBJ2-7,TGCAGCGTTGAAGAGATACAAGTGGGCGAGCAGTACTTC,CSVEEIQVGEQYF
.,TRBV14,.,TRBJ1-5,TGTGCCAGCAGCCTTAGTCGTCATCAGCCCCAGCATTTT,CASSLSRHQPQHF
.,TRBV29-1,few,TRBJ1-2,TGCAGCGCAGTTCGGGAAAACTATGGCTACACCTTC,CSAVRENYGYTF
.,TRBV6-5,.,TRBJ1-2,TGTGCCAGCAGCCAGGACAGTTGGTATGGCTACACCTTC,CASSQDSWYGYTF
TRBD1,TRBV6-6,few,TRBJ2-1,TGTGCCAGCACCCGGACAGGGGTCAATGAGCAGTTCTTC,CASTRTGVNEQFF
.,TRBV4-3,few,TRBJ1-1,TGCGCCAGCAGCCGAAAGGGGGAGGGACCAGCTTTCTTT,CASSRKGEGPAFF
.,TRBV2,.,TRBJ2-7,TGTGCCAGCTCGCCGTCTGGAACGGAGCAGTACTTC,CASSPSGTEQYF
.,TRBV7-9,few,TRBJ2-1,TGTGCCAGCAGCTTAGTAGATAGCTCCTACAATGAGCAGTTCTTC,CASSLVDSSYNEQFF
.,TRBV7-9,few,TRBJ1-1,TGTGCCAGCAGCTTAGACCAGGGCGGCACTGAAGCTTTCTTT,CASSLDQGGTEAFF
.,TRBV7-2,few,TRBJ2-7,TGTGCCAGTTCCCACGGATCCTACGAGCAGTACTTC,CASSHGSYEQYF
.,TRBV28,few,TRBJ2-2,TGTGCCAGCTGGGTGGGTTCTAACACCGGGGAGCTGTTTTTT,CASWVGSNTGELFF
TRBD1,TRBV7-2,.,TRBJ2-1,TGTGCCAGCAGCCAGGGACAGGTGAATGAGCAGTTCTTC,CASSQGQVNEQFF
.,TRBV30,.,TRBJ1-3,TGTGCCTGGAGTGTAATGACTTCTGGAAACACCATATATTTT,CAWSVMTSGNTIYF
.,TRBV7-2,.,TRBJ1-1,TGTGCCAGCAGCTTGAACACTGAAGCTTTCTTT,CASSLNTEAFF